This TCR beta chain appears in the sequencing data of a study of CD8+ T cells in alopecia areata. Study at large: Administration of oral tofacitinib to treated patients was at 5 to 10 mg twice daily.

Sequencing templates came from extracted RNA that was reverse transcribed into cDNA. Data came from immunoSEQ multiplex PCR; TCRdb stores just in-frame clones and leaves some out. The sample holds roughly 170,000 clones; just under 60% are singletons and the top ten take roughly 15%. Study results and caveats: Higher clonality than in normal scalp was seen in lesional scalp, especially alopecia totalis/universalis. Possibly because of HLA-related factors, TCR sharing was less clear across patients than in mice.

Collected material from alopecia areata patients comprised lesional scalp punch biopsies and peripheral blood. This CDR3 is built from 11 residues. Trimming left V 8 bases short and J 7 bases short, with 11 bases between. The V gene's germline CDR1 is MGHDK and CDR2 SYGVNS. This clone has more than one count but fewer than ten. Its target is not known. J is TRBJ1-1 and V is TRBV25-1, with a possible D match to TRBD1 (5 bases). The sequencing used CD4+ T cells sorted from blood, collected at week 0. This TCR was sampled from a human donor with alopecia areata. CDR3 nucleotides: TGTGCCAGCCTGGGGAGGGGTGAAGCTTTCTTT. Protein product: CASLGRGEAFF.